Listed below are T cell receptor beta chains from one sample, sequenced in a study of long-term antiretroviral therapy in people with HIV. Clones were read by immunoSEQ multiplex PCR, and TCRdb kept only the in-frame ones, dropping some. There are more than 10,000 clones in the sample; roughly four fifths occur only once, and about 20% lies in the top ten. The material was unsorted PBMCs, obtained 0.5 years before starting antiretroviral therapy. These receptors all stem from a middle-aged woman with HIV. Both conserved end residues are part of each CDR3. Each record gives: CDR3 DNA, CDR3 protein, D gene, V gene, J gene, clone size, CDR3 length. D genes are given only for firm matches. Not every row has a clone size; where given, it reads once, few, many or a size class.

cdr3_nt: TGTGCCAGCTCACCGTCGATGGGACAGGGATCCTACGAGCAGTACTTC
cdr3_aa: CASSPSMGQGSYEQYF
d_call: TRBD1
v_call: TRBV18
j_call: TRBJ2-7
clone_size: NA
cdr3_length: 16

cdr3_nt: TGCGCCAGCAGCCATTTCGGACTAGCGGAGACCTACAATGAGCAGTTCTTC
cdr3_aa: CASSHFGLAETYNEQFF
d_call: TRBD2
v_call: TRBV5-1
j_call: TRBJ2-1
clone_size: NA
cdr3_length: 17

cdr3_nt: TGTGCCAGCAGTGAAGCGGGGACAGGGGTTTGGGATTCACCCCTCCACTTT
cdr3_aa: CASSEAGTGVWDSPLHF
d_call: TRBD1
v_call: TRBV6-1
j_call: TRBJ1-6
clone_size: few
cdr3_length: 17

cdr3_nt: TGTGCCAGTAGTATCGGTCTTAGCGGGGGGGCCGGGATAGAGACCCAGTACTTC
cdr3_aa: CASSIGLSGGAGIETQYF
d_call: TRBD2
v_call: TRBV19
j_call: TRBJ2-5
clone_size: NA
cdr3_length: 18

cdr3_nt: TGTGCCAGCGTTCCGACTAGCGGGAGGTCCGGGGAGCTGTTTTTT
cdr3_aa: CASVPTSGRSGELFF
d_call: TRBD2
v_call: TRBV6-6
j_call: TRBJ2-2
clone_size: NA
cdr3_length: 15

cdr3_nt: TGTGCCTGGAGTGTAAGTCTAACTGAAGCTTTCTTT
cdr3_aa: CAWSVSLTEAFF
d_call: NA
v_call: TRBV30
j_call: TRBJ1-1
clone_size: medium-sized
cdr3_length: 12

cdr3_nt: TGTGCCAGCAGTGCGGCGGGAGGAGGGTCTGGCTACACCTTC
cdr3_aa: CASSAAGGGSGYTF
d_call: NA
v_call: TRBV2
j_call: TRBJ1-2
clone_size: NA
cdr3_length: 14

cdr3_nt: TGTGCCAGCACCGTAGGGTGGGGGTCTCTGGAGACCCAGTACTTC
cdr3_aa: CASTVGWGSLETQYF
d_call: NA
v_call: TRBV5-6
j_call: TRBJ2-5
clone_size: NA
cdr3_length: 15

cdr3_nt: TGTGCCAGCAGCCCCCTGCAGGCCGACGAGCAGTACTTC
cdr3_aa: CASSPLQADEQYF
d_call: NA
v_call: TRBV7-9
j_call: TRBJ2-7
clone_size: few
cdr3_length: 13

cdr3_nt: TGTGCCTGGAGTGTACTAGGGGCTGATGGCTACACCTTC
cdr3_aa: CAWSVLGADGYTF
d_call: NA
v_call: TRBV30
j_call: TRBJ1-2
clone_size: NA
cdr3_length: 13

cdr3_nt: TGTGCCAGCACCAGGCATTTCACTGAAGCTTTCTTT
cdr3_aa: CASTRHFTEAFF
d_call: NA
v_call: TRBV5-8
j_call: TRBJ1-1
clone_size: NA
cdr3_length: 12

cdr3_nt: TGTGCCAGCAGCTTAGTGGGGGAGGACACTGAAGCTTTCTTT
cdr3_aa: CASSLVGEDTEAFF
d_call: NA
v_call: TRBV13
j_call: TRBJ1-1
clone_size: NA
cdr3_length: 14

cdr3_nt: TGCGCCAGCAGCCCGGACAGGGCTTCAGGCGAGCAGTACTTC
cdr3_aa: CASSPDRASGEQYF
d_call: TRBD1
v_call: TRBV4-1
j_call: TRBJ2-7
clone_size: NA
cdr3_length: 14

cdr3_nt: TGTGCCAGCAGTGAATGGCTAGCGGGGGTTCAAGAGACCCAGTACTTC
cdr3_aa: CASSEWLAGVQETQYF
d_call: TRBD2
v_call: TRBV25-1
j_call: TRBJ2-5
clone_size: once
cdr3_length: 16

cdr3_nt: TGTGCCAGCAGTGATCTCCCCGTTGGCAGCCAAGAGACCCAGTACTTC
cdr3_aa: CASSDLPVGSQETQYF
d_call: NA
v_call: TRBV25-1
j_call: TRBJ2-5
clone_size: NA
cdr3_length: 16

cdr3_nt: TGTGCCAGCAGCTTAGCCAGCCGGAGCTCTGGAAACACCATATATTTT
cdr3_aa: CASSLASRSSGNTIYF
d_call: NA
v_call: TRBV7-8
j_call: TRBJ1-3
clone_size: NA
cdr3_length: 16

cdr3_nt: TGCGCCAGCAGCCAAGTGGGGACGAAGGATGGCTACACCTTC
cdr3_aa: CASSQVGTKDGYTF
d_call: NA
v_call: TRBV4-1
j_call: TRBJ1-2
clone_size: NA
cdr3_length: 14

cdr3_nt: TGTGCCAGTAGTTTCTACTCTAGCACAGATACGCAGTATTTT
cdr3_aa: CASSFYSSTDTQYF
d_call: NA
v_call: TRBV19
j_call: TRBJ2-3
clone_size: few
cdr3_length: 14

cdr3_nt: TGTGCCAGCTCACCACCCTCAGGGTCCTACAATGAGCAGTTCTTC
cdr3_aa: CASSPPSGSYNEQFF
d_call: NA
v_call: TRBV18
j_call: TRBJ2-1
clone_size: NA
cdr3_length: 15

cdr3_nt: TGCAGCGTTGAGTGGAGCTGGGGGGTCCAAGAGACCCAGTACTTC
cdr3_aa: CSVEWSWGVQETQYF
d_call: NA
v_call: TRBV29-1
j_call: TRBJ2-5
clone_size: NA
cdr3_length: 15

cdr3_nt: TGTGCCAGCAGTTTCCAGGCTAACTATGGCTACACCTTC
cdr3_aa: CASSFQANYGYTF
d_call: NA
v_call: TRBV27
j_call: TRBJ1-2
clone_size: NA
cdr3_length: 13